The 17 T cell receptor beta chains listed next were all sequenced from one sample in a study of OX40 agonist ivuxolimab in advanced cancers. Using immunoSEQ multiplex PCR, the repertoire was profiled, and TCRdb retains in-frame clones only, with some absent. The sample holds some 19,000 clones, 83% seen once. Material: CD4+ or CD8+ T cells sorted from blood, obtained in a trial of the OX40 agonist ivuxolimab. Source of these receptors: an adult with an advanced solid tumor such as melanoma, head and neck, liver or kidney cancer.

The rearrangement uses TRBV5-1 and TRBJ2-7; 7 nucleotides agree with TRBD1. The CDR3 has 15 amino acids. The germline gives CDR1 SGHRS, CDR2 YFSETQ. The ends lost 5 bases at V and 0 bases at J; junction bases unmatched: 8. CDR3 loop: CASRITGASSYEQYF. In DNA form, the CDR3 reads TGCGCCAGCAGAATCACAGGGGCCAGCTCCTACGAGCAGTACTTC.

The rearrangement joins TRBV9 to TRBJ1-6; 7 nucleotides agree with TRBD1. Germline lookup yields CDR1 SGDLS and CDR2 YYNGEE. Trimming cost V 3 bases and J 4 bases; bases outside gene matches: 4. The CDR3 runs 15 residues. In DNA, the CDR3 is TGTGCCAGCAGCGCGGGACAGAATTATAATTCACCCCTCCACTTT. It codes for CASSAGQNYNSPLHF. The variable domain in full, completed from reference TRBV9 and TRBJ1-6, reads DSGVTQTPKHLITATGQRVTLRCSPRSGDLSVYWYQQSLDQGLQFLIQYYNGEERAKGNILERFSAQQFPDLHSELNLSSLELGDSALYFCASSAGQNYNSPLHFGNGTRLTVT.

V usage is TRBV2 and J usage is TRBJ2-2; D call uncertain. The CDR3 runs to 11 residues. Trimming removed 6 bases at V and 7 bases at J, with 6 bases between. Germline V CDR1 and CDR2: SNHLY, FYNNEI. The CDR3 protein is CASSGSGELFF. DNA for the CDR3: TGTGCCAGCAGCGGCAGCGGGGAGCTGTTTTTT.

The chain recombines TRBV6-5 with TRBJ2-6; unclear D gene. Deletions cut 8 bases from V and 0 bases from J, with 11 bases between. The CDR3 runs to 15 residues. CDR1 is MNHEY and CDR2 is SVGAGI in the germline V gene. CDR3 sequence (DNA): TGTGCCAGCTACGATCGGTACTCTGGGGCCAACGTCCTGACTTTC. Its translation is CASYDRYSGANVLTF.

This clone has a handful of counts. The chain recombines TRBV14 with TRBJ2-2, with a possible D match to TRBD2 (6 bases). V gave up 1 base and J gave up 4 bases, with 10 bases separating them. CDR3 length: 15 amino acids. Germline CDR1 reads SGHDN; CDR2 reads FVKESK. The CDR3 here is CASSQGAEGTGELFF. The DNA of the CDR3 is TGTGCCAGCAGCCAAGGAGCGGAGGGCACCGGGGAGCTGTTTTTT. The full variable domain, its missing parts supplied by reference TRBV14 and TRBJ2-2, is EAGVTQFPSHSVIEKGQTVTLRCDPISGHDNLYWYRRVMGKEIKFLLHFVKESKQDESGMPNNRFLAERTGGTYSTLKVQPAELEDSGVYFCASSQGAEGTGELFFGEGSRLTVL.

V usage is TRBV6-4 and J usage is TRBJ2-5; D uncertain. The CDR3 extends over 13 amino acids. Germline CDR1 is MRHNA and CDR2 is SNTAGT. The ends were cut back, 8 bases at V and 5 bases at J, with 15 bases in the middle. Here the CDR3 DNA reads TGTGCCAGCCCTCAGAAGGGTCGGGAGACCCAGTACTTC. Translating it yields CASPQKGRETQYF.

As to this clone: Additional DNA sequences in this sample encode the identical CDR3. V usage is TRBV6-1 and J usage is TRBJ2-7; the match to TRBD1 covers 10 bases. Germline assignment: CDR1 MNHNS and CDR2 SASEGT. After removal of 4 bases from V and 4 bases from J, the junction contained 1 base not matched to a gene. The CDR3 consists of 13 residues. The CDR3 loop reads CASSGTGGYEQYF. The CDR3, as DNA: TGTGCCAGCAGTGGGACAGGGGGTTACGAGCAGTACTTC.

For the CDR3, the DNA is TGTGCCAGCTCACCTTCGGATCCAGATACGCAGTATTTT. Translated: CASSPSDPDTQYF. This rearrangement joins TRBV18 to TRBJ2-3; D unclear. Germline V CDR1 and CDR2: KGHSH, LQKENI. The CDR3 has 13 residues. V was shortened by 3 bases and J by 4 bases, with 8 bases between the two germline ends.

V and J are TRBV4-1 and TRBJ2-7; D is ambiguous. V was cut by 0 bases and J by 1 base, with 10 bases left in between. Germline V lookup: CDR1 MGHRA, CDR2 YSYEKL. The CDR3 runs 15 residues. The CDR3 loop reads CASSQEGYGSYEQYF. The CDR3 DNA reads as TGCGCCAGCAGCCAAGAAGGTTACGGGTCCTACGAGCAGTACTTC.

J is TRBJ1-6 and V is TRBV4-3; 7 bases are a match to TRBD1. Unmatched junction bases numbered 2, after V lost 0 bases and J lost 6 bases. The CDR3 has 15 amino acids. Germline loops: CDR1 LGHNA, CDR2 YSLEER. The CDR3 DNA reads TGCGCCAGCAGCCAAGAACACAGGGGTAATTCACCCCTCCACTTT. Its protein product is CASSQEHRGNSPLHF.

V gene TRBV4-1 combines with J gene TRBJ2-1; TRBD1 agrees at 8 bases. CDR1 is MGHRA and CDR2 is YSYEKL in the germline V gene. The CDR3 sequence is 16 residues long. The V segment lost 4 bases and the J segment 3 bases; nucleotides outside the gene matches: 8. This CDR3 is CASSPPQGALYNEQFF. The CDR3 coding sequence is TGCGCCAGCAGCCCGCCGCAGGGGGCACTCTACAATGAGCAGTTCTTC.

V is TRBV7-3 and J is TRBJ1-1; 10 nucleotides match TRBD1. Germline V gene lookup returns CDR1 SGHTA and CDR2 FQGTGA. Trimming at V came to 1 base and at J to 3 bases, leaving 2 bases not matched to a gene. This CDR3 has 15 amino acids. As DNA, the CDR3 is TGTGCCAGCAGCTTAAGGGGGACAGGGGACACTGAAGCTTTCTTT. It specifies CASSLRGTGDTEAFF.

The chain combines TRBV29-1 with TRBJ2-5; D is perhaps TRBD1 (7 bases). Looked up from germline, CDR1 is SQVTM and CDR2 is ANQGSEA. CDR3 size: 14 residues. With 3 bases removed from V and 7 bases from J, the gap between germline ends came to 18 bases. Here the CDR3 reads CSVDARRGVWTQYF. The CDR3 DNA reads TGCAGCGTTGATGCCCGCAGGGGGGTATGGACCCAGTACTTC.

This rearrangement joins TRBV7-9 to TRBJ1-6, with D possibly TRBD1 on 6 matching bases. The CDR3 length is 15 residues. Between the trimmed V and J ends, which lost 1 base and 9 bases, there was a span of 13 bases. Germline V gene data show CDR1 as SEHNR and CDR2 as FQNEAQ (reference sequence). DNA of the CDR3: TGTGCCAGCAGCTTAGTTCAGGGGAAAGGTTCACCCCTCCACTTT. Translated, it gives CASSLVQGKGSPLHF.

V gene TRBV10-1 combines with J gene TRBJ2-2; 8 bases are shared with TRBD1. This CDR3 has 15 residues. Germline V gives CDR1 WNHNN, CDR2 SYGVQD (reference sequence). Trimming took 3 bases from V and 4 from J; bases not matched to a gene: 4. This CDR3 is CASSERTGSTGELFF. The CDR3 DNA follows: TGCGCCAGCAGTGAACGGACAGGGAGCACCGGGGAGCTGTTTTTT.

The chain links TRBV7-9 to TRBJ2-1; D uncertain. Deletions cut 5 bases from V and 9 bases from J, with 20 bases between. This CDR3 is built from 15 residues. Germline lookup yields CDR1 SEHNR and CDR2 FQNEAQ (reference sequence). The CDR3 DNA is TGTGCCAGCAGCCTCTTCCAGCAGCCCTGGGGTGAGCAGTTCTTC. As protein: CASSLFQQPWGEQFF.

The rearrangement links TRBV4-3 to TRBJ2-2; TRBD2 aligns across 8 bases. J was trimmed by 5 bases and V by 4 bases; bases with no gene match: 9. Germline V gene data show CDR1 as LGHNA and CDR2 as YSLEER. This CDR3 comprises 16 residues. CDR3 in amino acids: CASSPQIGGGTGELFF. CDR3 bases: TGCGCCAGCAGCCCGCAGATCGGCGGGGGGACCGGGGAGCTGTTTTTT.